This T cell receptor beta chain stems from a study of beta chain features in type 1 diabetes. Study results and limitations: Reduced insertions and increased deletions marked VDJ junctions in type 1 diabetes patients. In every one of the four CD4+ subsets, TCRB CDR3s were moderately but significantly shorter in Type 1 diabetes patients.

Every isolated RNA sample was fully reverse transcribed, so sequencing captured expressed TCRB transcripts. Clones were read by immunoSEQ multiplex PCR, and TCRdb kept only the in-frame ones, dropping some. In the table there are under 250,000 clones, 11% to 15% of which are singletons. The CDR3 is 15 residues long. Germline values: CDR1 SGDLS, CDR2 YYNGEE. After removal of 2 bases from V and 4 bases from J, the junction contained 6 bases not matched to a gene. As for this clone: The antigen remains unidentified. The CDR3 carries no conserved terminal phenylalanine or tryptophan, so it likely arises from a read error.

Material: naive CD4+ T cells from blood. The clonotype comes from a woman between 35 and 50 years old in good health. V and J are TRBV9 and TRBJ1-5, with 7 bases that match TRBD1. In DNA, the CDR3 is TGTGCCAGCAGCGTCTCGGGACAGCCTAATCAGCCCCAGCATTCT. Amino acid sequence: CASSVSGQPNQPQHS.